The T cell receptor beta chain described here comes from a study of a mutant IDH1 vaccine in newly diagnosed glioma. Whole-study context: Vaccinations were initiated 4-6 weeks following radiotherapy alone, or were given together with temozolomide cycles. Among treated patients, approximately 60% were male and roughly 38% female, and mean age was 40.4 years. Patients got radiotherapy, temozolomide, or both beforehand, and most got both.

This table comes from immunoSEQ multiplex PCR, and its TCRdb copy is limited to in-frame clones, with some not included. The sample includes some 25,000 clones, 77% of them seen just once. This sample's time point: week 5, during vaccination. What each vaccine dose contained was 300 ug of mutant IDH1 20-mer peptide, accompanied by topical imiquimod. The study, taken as a whole, reports: The authors found pseudoprogression apparently unrelated to changes in top peripheral T cell clonotypes.

As regards this clone: The target antigen is unknown.

This specimen consisted of PBMCs, obtained from a glioma patient whose treatment included an IDH1 peptide vaccine. The sequence came from a man aged 35 to 55 with glioma.

CDR3 in DNA: TGTGCCAGCAGTGGGACAGGGGACACCGGGGAGCTGTTTTTT. As protein: CASSGTGDTGELFF. This chain links TRBV6-6 with TRBJ2-2, with 10 positions matching TRBD1. J gave up 3 bases and V 5 bases, and 0 bases lay outside the gene matches. The CDR3 loop spans 14 amino acids. Germline V lookup: CDR1 MNHNY, CDR2 SVGAGI (reference sequence).